This T cell receptor (beta chain) was found in a study of T cells in localized non-small cell lung cancer. General observations from the study: Uninvolved adjacent lung had higher T cell clonality than tumor and all other tissues. Appearance in adjacent lung was seen for a median about 60 of the top 100 tumor clones.

Generated by immunoSEQ multiplex PCR, the TCRdb table keeps only in-frame clones and is missing some. The sample lists roughly 36,000 clones; over 80% were seen once. Concerning this clone: Its antigen is as yet unknown.

The CDR3 sequence is 16 residues long. Germline CDR1 and CDR2: MDHEN and SYDVKM. V dropped 6 bases and J dropped 4; count of bases not matched to a gene: 9. This receptor was taken from a man aged 40 to 75 with stage II lung adenocarcinoma. This chain links TRBV28 with TRBJ1-5; TRBD1 matches at 10 bases. Sequenced here: PBMCs, sampled before any cancer treatment. This CDR3 is CASSPDRGPGNQPQHF. The CDR3 coding sequence is TGTGCCAGCAGCCCCGACAGGGGGCCGGGTAATCAGCCCCAGCATTTT.